Following are 2 T cell receptor beta chains from one sample sequenced in a study of blood T cell repertoires in COVID-19. Sequencing used immunoSEQ multiplex PCR; TCRdb keeps in-frame clones, though not all of them. This table has around 250,000 clones, about nine tenths appearing once. The sequenced sample consisted of PBMCs or T cells enriched from blood (not recorded which). The receptors stem from a man in his late teens or twenties who had recovered from COVID-19.

The rearrangement uses TRBV19 and TRBJ1-5; 7 positions agree with TRBD1. V lost 6 bases, J lost 9 bases, and 20 bases stayed unmatched. Germline lookup yields CDR1 LNHDA and CDR2 SQIVND (reference sequence). CDR3 length: 17 amino acids. CDR3 region: CASSDRDEVLENTPQHF. Here the CDR3 DNA reads TGTGCCAGTAGCGACAGGGATGAAGTTTTGGAAAATACGCCCCAGCATTTT.

The CDR3 sequence: CASSQKKPGQDYNEQFF. The CDR3 nucleotides are TGTGCCAGCAGCCAAAAAAAACCGGGACAGGACTACAATGAGCAGTTCTTC. The chain combines TRBV11-2 with TRBJ2-1, with TRBD1 matching 8 bases. This CDR3 region has 17 residues. V lost 5 bases and J lost 3; bases outside the gene matches: 12. Germline loops: CDR1 SGHAT, CDR2 FQNNGV. The full variable domain, with the rest looked up from reference TRBV11-2 and TRBJ2-1, is EAGVAQSPRYKIIEKRQSVAFWCNPISGHATLYWYQQILGQGPKLLIQFQNNGVVDDSQLPKDRFSAERLKGVDSTLKIQPAKLEDSAVYLCASSQKKPGQDYNEQFFGPGTRLTVL.